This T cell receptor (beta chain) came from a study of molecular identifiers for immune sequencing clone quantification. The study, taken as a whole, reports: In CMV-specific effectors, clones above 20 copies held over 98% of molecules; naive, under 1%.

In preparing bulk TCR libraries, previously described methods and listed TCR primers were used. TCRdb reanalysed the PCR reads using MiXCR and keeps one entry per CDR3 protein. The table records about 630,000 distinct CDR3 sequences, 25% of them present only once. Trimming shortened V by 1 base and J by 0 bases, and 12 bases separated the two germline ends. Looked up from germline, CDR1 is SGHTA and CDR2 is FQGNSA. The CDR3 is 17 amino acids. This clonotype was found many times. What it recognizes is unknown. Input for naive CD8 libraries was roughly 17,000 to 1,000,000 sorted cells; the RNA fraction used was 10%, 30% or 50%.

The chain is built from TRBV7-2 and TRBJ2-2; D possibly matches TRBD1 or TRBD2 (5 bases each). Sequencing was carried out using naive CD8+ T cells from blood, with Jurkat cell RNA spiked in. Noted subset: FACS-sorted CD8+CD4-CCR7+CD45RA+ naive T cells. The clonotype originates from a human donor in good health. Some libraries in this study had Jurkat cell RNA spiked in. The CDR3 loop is CASSLEWDGANTGELFF. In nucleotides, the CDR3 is TGTGCCAGCAGCTTAGAGTGGGACGGCGCGAACACCGGGGAGCTGTTTTTT.